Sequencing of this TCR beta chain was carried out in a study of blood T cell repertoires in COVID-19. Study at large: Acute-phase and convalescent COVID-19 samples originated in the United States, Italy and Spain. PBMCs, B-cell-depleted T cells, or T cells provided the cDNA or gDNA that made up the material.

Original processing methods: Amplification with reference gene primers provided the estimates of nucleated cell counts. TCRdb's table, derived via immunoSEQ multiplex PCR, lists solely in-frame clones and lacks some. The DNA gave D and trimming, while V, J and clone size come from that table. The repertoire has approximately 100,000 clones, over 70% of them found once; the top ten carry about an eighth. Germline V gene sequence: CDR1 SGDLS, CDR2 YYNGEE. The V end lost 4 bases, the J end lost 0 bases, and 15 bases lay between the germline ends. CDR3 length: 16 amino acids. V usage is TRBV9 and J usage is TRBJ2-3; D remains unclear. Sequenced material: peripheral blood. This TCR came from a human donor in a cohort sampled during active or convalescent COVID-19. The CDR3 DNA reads TGTGCCAGCAGCTCAGCTGGGCAAACCAGCACAGATACGCAGTATTTT. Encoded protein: CASSSAGQTSTDTQYF.